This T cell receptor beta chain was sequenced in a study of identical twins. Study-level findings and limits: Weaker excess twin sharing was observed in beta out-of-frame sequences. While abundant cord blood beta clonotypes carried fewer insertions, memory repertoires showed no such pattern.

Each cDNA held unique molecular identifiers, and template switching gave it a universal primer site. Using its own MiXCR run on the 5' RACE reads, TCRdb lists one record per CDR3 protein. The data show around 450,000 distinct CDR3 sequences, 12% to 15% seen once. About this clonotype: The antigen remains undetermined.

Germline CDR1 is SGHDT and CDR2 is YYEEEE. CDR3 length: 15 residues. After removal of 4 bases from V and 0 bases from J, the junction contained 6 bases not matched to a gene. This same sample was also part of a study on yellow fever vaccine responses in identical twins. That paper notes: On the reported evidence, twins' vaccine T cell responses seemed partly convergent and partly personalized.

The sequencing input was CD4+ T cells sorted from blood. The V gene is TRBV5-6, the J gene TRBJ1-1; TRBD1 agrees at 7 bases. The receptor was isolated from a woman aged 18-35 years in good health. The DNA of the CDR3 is TGTGCCAGCAGCCCTCAGGACAGGCTGAACACTGAAGCTTTCTTT. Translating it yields CASSPQDRLNTEAFF.